This TCR beta chain originates from a study of vaccination and CD4 T cells after COVID-19. Scientists ran DNA taken from cultured CD4+ T cells through the Oncomine TCR Beta short-read assay for sequencing. CD4+ T cells were cultured, and genomic DNA was extracted from them. TCRdb reprocessed the PCR reads with MiXCR, giving one entry per CDR3 protein. The sample carries about 4,800 distinct CDR3 sequences, more than 75% recorded once. Germline CDR1 and CDR2: MNHEY and SMNVEV (reference sequence). The CDR3 is 15 residues long. The ends were cut back, 8 bases at V and 6 bases at J, with 23 bases in the middle. Comment on this clonotype: Its target is not known.

Treatment defined: roughly ten-day PBMC culture with coronavirus spike peptide pools or control peptides (ViraFEST assay). TCRs were sequenced by ViraFEST after antigen-specific T cells had been expanded with peptide pools. V usage is TRBV27 and J usage is TRBJ2-7; D might be TRBD1 (5 bases). This TCR was sampled from a human donor who had recovered from COVID-19. What was sequenced was CD4+ T cells from blood, cultured in vitro. CDR3: CASGVRQRSSGEQYF. CDR3 DNA: TGTGCCAGCGGTGTCCGACAGAGGAGCTCGGGCGAGCAGTACTTC.